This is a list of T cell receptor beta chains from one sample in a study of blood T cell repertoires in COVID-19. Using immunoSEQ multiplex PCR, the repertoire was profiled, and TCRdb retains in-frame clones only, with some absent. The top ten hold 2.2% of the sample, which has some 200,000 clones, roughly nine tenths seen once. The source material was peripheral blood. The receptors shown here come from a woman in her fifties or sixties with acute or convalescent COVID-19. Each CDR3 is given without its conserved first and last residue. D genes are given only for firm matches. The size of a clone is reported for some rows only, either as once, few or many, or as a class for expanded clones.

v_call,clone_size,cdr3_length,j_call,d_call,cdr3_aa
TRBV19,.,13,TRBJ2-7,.,ASSSSGGPRNEQY
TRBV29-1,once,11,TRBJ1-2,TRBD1,SVERQGSYGYT
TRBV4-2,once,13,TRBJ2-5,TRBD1,ASSRLGQGVETQY
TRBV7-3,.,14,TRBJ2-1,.,ASSPRRGQANNEQF
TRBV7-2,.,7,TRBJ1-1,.,AIGQEAF
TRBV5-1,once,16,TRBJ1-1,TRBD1,ASSLEGRTGRGVTEAF
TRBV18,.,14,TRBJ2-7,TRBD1,ASSKGSQQGAYEQY
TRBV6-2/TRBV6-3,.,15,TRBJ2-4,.,ASSYDIQGPSRNIQY
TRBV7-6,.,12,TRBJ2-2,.,ASSLRQTLGELF
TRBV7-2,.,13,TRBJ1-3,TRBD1,ASSLVQGGGNTIY
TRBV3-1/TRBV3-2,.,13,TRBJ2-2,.,ASSQVTGNTGELF
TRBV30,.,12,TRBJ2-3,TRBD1,AWQRTGAKDTQY
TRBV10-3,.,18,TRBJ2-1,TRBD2,AISEGTSGGVRSSYNEQF
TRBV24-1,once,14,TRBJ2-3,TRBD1,ATSDSGTGRTDTQY
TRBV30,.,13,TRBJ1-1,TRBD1,AWSPGQGGSTEAF
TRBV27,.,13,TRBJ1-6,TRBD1,ASSPGQGYNSPLH
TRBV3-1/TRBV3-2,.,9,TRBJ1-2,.,ASSQEGQLA
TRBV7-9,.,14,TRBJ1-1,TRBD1,ASSSQGGVVNTEAF
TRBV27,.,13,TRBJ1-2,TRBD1,ASSLSRGSVYGYT
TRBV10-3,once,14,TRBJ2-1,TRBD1,AISESGQGAGNEQF
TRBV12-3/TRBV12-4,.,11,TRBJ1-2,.,ASSPGISYGYT
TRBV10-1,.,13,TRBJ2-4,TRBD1,ASSAQGAGGNIQY
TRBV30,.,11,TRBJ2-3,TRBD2,AWSAGGADTQY
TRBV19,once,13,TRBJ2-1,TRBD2,ASKPSSGVYNEQF
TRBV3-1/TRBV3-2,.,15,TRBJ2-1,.,ASSQGGLVSSYNEQF
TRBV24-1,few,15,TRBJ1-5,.,ATSGTRGRDGSQPQH
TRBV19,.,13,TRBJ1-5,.,ASSIVPYSNQPQH
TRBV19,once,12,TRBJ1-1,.,ASSPARGNTEAF
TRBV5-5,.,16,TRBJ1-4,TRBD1,ASSFLDRVRRGNEKLF
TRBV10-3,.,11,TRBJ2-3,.,AISESPEGAQY
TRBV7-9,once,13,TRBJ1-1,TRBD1,ASEKRGQLTTEAF
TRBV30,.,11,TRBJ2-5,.,AWSVIEEGTQY
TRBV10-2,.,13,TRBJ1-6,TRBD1,ASRGKGASNSPLH
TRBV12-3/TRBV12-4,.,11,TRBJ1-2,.,ASRSGANYGYT
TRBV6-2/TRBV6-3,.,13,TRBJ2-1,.,ASSIPRGGLNEQF
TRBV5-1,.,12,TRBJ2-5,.,ASSLGTPRETQY
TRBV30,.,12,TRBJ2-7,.,AWSLSLRVGEQY
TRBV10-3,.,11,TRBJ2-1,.,AIRAGGQDEQF
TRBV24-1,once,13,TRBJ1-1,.,ATSDSRGMNTEAF
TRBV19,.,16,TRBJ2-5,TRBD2,ASAGDVGLAGETETQY
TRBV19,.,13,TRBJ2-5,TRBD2,ASSMGTRGQETQY
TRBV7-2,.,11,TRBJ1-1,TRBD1,ASSLDRAIEAF
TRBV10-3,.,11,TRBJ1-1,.,AISGRTVTEAF
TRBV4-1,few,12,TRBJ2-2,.,ASSQAGGPGELF
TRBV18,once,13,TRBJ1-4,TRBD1,ASSPPSQGGEKLF
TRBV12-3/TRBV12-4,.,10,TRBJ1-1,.,ASRPGPTEAF
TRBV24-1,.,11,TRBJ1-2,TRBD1,ATSRQGISGYT
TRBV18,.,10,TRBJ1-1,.,ASSPQGGEAF
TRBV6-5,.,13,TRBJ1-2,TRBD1,ASSYRTGFGYGYT
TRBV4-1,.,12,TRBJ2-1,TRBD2,ASSQDNGGGQQF
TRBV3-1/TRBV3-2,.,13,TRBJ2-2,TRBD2,ASSRGGRFTGELF
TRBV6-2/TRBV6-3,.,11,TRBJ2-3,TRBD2,ASSGGGMDTQY
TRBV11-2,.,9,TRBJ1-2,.,ASSYPGGYT
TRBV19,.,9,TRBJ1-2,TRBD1,ASGRDSTYT
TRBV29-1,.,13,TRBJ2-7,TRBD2,SVLVAGVPSYEQY
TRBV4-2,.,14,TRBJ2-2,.,ASSQDTSPIEGELF
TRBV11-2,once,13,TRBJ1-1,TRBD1,ASSSRTGGKAEAF
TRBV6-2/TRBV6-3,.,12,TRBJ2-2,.,ASSWAGLPGELF
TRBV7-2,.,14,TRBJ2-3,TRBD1,ASSLAGQGGTDTQY
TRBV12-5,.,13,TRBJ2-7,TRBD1,ASGLAGTGSHEQY